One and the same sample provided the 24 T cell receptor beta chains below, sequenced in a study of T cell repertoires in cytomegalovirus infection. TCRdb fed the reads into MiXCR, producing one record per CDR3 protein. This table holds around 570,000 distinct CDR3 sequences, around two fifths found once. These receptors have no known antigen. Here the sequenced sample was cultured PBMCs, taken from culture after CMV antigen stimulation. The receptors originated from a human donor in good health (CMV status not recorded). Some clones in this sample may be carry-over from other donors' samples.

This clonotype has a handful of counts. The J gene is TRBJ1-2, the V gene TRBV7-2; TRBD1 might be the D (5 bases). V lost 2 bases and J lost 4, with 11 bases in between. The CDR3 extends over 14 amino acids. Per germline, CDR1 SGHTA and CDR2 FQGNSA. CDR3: CASSLSWGVYGYTF. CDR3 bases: TGTGCCAGCAGCTTATCCTGGGGGGTCTATGGCTACACCTTC.

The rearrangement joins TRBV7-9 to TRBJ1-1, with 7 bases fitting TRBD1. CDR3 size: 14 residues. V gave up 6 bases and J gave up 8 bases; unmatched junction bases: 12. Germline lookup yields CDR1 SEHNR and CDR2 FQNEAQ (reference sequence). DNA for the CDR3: TGTGCCAGCAGAAGACAGGGTGGAGAAGAGGAAGCTTTCTTT. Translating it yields CASRRQGGEEEAFF.

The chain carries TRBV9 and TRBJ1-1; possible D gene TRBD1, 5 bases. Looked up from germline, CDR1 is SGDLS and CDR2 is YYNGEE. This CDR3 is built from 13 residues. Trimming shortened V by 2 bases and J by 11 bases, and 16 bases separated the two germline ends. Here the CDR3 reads CASSVTSGGMAFF. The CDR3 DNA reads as TGTGCCAGCAGCGTTACCTCTGGGGGGATGGCTTTCTTT.

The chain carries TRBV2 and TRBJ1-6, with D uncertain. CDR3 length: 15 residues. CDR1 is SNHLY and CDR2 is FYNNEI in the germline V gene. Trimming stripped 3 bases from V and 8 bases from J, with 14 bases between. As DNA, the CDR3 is TGTGCCAGCAGTGATAACACAGCCTCTCATTCACCCCTCCACTTT. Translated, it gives CASSDNTASHSPLHF. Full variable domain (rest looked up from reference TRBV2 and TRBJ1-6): EPEVTQTPSHQVTQMGQEVILRCVPISNHLYFYWYRQILGQKVEFLVSFYNNEISEKSEIFDDQFSVERPDGSNFTLKIRSTKLEDSAMYFCASSDNTASHSPLHFGNGTRLTVT.

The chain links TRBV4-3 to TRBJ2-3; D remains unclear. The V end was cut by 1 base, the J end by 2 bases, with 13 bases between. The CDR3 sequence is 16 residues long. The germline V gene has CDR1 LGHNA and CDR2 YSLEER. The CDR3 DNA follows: TGCGCCAGCAGCCAAGTCGGCACGGGTAACACAGATACGCAGTATTTT. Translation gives CASSQVGTGNTDTQYF.

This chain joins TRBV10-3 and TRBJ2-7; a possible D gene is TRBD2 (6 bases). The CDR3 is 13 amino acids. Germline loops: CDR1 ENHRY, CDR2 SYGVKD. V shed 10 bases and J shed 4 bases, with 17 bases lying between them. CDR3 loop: CASLGGTGYEQYF. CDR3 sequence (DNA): TGTGCCAGCCTGGGGGGAACCGGGTACGAGCAGTACTTC.

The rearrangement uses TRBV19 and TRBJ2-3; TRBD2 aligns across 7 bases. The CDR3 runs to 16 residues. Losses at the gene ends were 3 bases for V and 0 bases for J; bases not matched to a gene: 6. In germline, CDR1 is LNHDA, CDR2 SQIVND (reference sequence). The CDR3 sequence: CASSIGGAGSTDTQYF. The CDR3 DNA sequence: TGTGCCAGTAGTATCGGAGGAGCGGGAAGCACAGATACGCAGTATTTT.

The CDR3 region has the DNA TGTGCCAGCAGCCAGGGACAGGCCCTCAACACCGGGGAGCTGTTTTTT. Protein product: CASSQGQALNTGELFF. The chain carries TRBV3-1 and TRBJ2-2; the match to TRBD1 covers 8 bases. Trimming at V came to 3 bases and at J to 2 bases, leaving 5 bases not matched to a gene. Germline values: CDR1 LGHDT, CDR2 YNNKEL (reference sequence). This CDR3 comprises 16 residues.

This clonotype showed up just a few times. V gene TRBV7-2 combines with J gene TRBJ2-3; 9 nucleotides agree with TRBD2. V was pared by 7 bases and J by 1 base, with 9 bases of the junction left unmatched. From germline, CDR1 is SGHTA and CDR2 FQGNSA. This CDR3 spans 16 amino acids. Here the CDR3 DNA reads TGTGCCAGCATGTACGCGGGACTAGCCCGCACAGATACGCAGTATTTT. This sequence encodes CASMYAGLARTDTQYF.

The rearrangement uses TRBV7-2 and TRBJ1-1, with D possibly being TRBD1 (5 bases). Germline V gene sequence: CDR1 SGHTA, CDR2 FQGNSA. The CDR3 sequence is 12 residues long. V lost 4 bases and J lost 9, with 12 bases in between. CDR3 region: CASSSPAGQAFF. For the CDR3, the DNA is TGTGCCAGCAGCTCCCCGGCAGGGCAAGCTTTCTTT.

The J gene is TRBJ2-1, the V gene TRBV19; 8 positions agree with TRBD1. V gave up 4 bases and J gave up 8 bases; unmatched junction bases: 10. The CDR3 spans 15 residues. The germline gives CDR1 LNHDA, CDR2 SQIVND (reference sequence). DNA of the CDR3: TGTGCCAGTAGTACCTCAGGGGGCCCTAGCGATGAGCAGTTCTTC. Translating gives CASSTSGGPSDEQFF.

This CDR3 reads CASSPRGGIWIQPQHF. The DNA of the CDR3 is TGTGCCAGCAGTCCCCGGGGAGGGATATGGATTCAGCCCCAGCATTTT. The gene calls are TRBV12-3 or TRBV12-4 and TRBJ1-5, with D unclear. Deletions cut 5 bases from V and 6 bases from J, with 20 bases between. The CDR3 loop spans 16 amino acids.

The CDR3, as DNA: TGCAGTGCTAGAGTTATGGGGGGAAGCACAGATACGCAGTATTTT. This sequence encodes CSARVMGGSTDTQYF. This chain joins TRBV20-1 and TRBJ2-3, with D possibly being TRBD2 (6 bases). V dropped 1 base and J dropped 0 bases, with 11 bases sitting between them. This CDR3 spans 15 amino acids. Germline assignment: CDR1 DFQATT and CDR2 SNEGSKA (reference sequence).

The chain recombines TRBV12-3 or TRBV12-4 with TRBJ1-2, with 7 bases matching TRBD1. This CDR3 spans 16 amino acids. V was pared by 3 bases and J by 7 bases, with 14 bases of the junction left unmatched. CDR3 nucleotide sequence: TGTGCCAGCAGTTTCGGTCCCTACGAGGGGGCGGCTGGCTACACCTTC. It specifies CASSFGPYEGAAGYTF.

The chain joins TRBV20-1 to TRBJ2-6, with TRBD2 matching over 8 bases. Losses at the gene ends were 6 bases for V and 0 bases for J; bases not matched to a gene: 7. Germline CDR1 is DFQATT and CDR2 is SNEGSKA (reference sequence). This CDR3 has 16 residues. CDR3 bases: TGCAGTGCCGGGGGGGAGGAGCACTCTGGGGCCAACGTCCTGACTTTC. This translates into CSAGGEEHSGANVLTF.

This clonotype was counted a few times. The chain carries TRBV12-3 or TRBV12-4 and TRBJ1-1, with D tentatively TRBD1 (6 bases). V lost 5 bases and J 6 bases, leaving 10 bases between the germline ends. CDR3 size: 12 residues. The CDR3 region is CASSPTGPEAFF. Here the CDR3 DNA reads TGTGCCAGCAGTCCCACAGGGCCTGAAGCTTTCTTT.

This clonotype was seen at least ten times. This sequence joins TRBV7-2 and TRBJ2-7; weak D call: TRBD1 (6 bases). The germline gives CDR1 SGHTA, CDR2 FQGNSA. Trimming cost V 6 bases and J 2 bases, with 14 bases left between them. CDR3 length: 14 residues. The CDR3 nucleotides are TGTGCCAGCAGTCCCCTGACAGGTGCCTACGAGCAGTACTTC. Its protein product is CASSPLTGAYEQYF.

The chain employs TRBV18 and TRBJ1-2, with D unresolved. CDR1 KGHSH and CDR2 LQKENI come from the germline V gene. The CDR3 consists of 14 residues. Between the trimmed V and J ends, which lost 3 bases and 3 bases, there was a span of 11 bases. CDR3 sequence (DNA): TGTGCCAGCTCACCGGATAAGACGCACTATGGCTACACCTTC. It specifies CASSPDKTHYGYTF.

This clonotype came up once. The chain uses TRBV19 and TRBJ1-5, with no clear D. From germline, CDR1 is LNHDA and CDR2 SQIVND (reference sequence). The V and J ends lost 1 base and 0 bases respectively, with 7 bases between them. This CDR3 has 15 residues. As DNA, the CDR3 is TGTGCCAGTAGTATAGGAGGGTATAGCAATCAGCCCCAGCATTTT. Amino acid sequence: CASSIGGYSNQPQHF. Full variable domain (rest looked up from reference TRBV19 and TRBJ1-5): DGGITQSPKYLFRKEGQNVTLSCEQNLNHDAMYWYRQDPGQGLRLIYYSQIVNDFQKGDIAEGYSVSREKKESFPLTVTSAQKNPTAFYLCASSIGGYSNQPQHFGDGTRLSIL.

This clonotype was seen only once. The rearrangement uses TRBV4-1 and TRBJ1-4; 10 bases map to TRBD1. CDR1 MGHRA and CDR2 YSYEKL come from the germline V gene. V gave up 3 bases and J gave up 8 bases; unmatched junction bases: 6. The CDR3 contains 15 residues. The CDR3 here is CASSHIRDRGEKLFF. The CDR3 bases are TGCGCCAGCAGCCACATCCGGGACAGGGGCGAAAAACTGTTTTTT.

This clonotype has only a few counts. CDR3 in amino acids: CASSRGGGGGPETQYF. In nucleotides, the CDR3 is TGCGCCAGCAGCCGAGGAGGAGGGGGGGGTCCAGAGACCCAGTACTTC. This chain connects TRBV4-3 to TRBJ2-5; D is perhaps TRBD2 (7 bases). This CDR3 region has 16 residues. Germline CDR1 and CDR2: LGHNA and YSLEER. The V and J ends lost 4 bases and 4 bases respectively, with 19 bases between them.

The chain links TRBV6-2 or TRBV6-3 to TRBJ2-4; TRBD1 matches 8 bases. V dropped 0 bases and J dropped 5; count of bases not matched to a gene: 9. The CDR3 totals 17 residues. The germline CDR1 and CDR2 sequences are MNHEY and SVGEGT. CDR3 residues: CASSYSPFPGGQNIQYF. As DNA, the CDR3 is TGTGCCAGCAGTTACTCACCCTTCCCAGGGGGCCAAAACATTCAGTACTTC.

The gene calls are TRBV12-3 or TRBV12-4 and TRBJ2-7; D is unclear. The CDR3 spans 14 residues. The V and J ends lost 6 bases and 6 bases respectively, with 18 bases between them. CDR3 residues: CASSLGPARAEQYF. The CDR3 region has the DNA TGTGCCAGCAGCTTGGGCCCAGCTAGAGCCGAGCAGTACTTC.

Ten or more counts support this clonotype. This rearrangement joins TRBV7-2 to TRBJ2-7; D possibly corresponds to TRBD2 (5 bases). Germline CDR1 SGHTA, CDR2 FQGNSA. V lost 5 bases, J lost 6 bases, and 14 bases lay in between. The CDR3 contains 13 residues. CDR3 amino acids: CASSLETNREQYF. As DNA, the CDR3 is TGTGCCAGCAGCCTAGAGACTAACCGCGAGCAGTACTTC.